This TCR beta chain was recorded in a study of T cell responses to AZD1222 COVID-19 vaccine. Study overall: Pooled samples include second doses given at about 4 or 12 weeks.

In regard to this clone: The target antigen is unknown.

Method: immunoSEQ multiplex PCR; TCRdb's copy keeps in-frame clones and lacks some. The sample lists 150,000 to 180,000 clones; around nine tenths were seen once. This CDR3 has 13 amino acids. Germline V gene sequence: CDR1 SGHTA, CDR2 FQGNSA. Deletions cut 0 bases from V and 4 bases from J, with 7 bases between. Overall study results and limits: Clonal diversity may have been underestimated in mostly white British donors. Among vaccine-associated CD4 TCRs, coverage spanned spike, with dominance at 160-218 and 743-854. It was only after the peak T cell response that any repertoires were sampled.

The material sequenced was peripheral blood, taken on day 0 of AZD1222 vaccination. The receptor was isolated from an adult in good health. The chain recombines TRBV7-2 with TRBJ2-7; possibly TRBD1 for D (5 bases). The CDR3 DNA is TGTGCCAGCAGCTTAGCCCAGGGTTACGAGCAGTACTTC. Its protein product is CASSLAQGYEQYF.